The 20 T cell receptor beta chains given below trace back to one sample, sequenced in a study of T cells after yellow fever vaccination. TCRdb passed the 5' RACE reads through MiXCR, listing each CDR3 protein once. Among some 350,000 distinct CDR3 sequences, 6.2% were seen once, and the ten largest hold 15%. The material was PBMCs, obtained 5 days after the yellow fever booster vaccination. These receptors all stem from a man aged 25 to 40 who received the YFV17D yellow fever vaccine.

This chain links TRBV20-1 with TRBJ1-2; D is perhaps TRBD1 (6 bases). Germline V gene sequence: CDR1 DFQATT, CDR2 SNEGSKA (reference sequence). Trimming removed 4 bases at V and 2 bases at J, with 11 bases between. This CDR3 is 13 amino acids long. In DNA form, the CDR3 reads TGCAGTGCTACCCTCCAGGGGAACTATGGCTACACCTTC. This gives the protein CSATLQGNYGYTF.

This clonotype was counted ten times or more. The chain combines TRBV4-2 with TRBJ2-3; 10 bases fit TRBD2. Per the germline V gene, CDR1 is LGHNA and CDR2 is YNFKEQ. The CDR3 length is 16 residues. With V trimmed by 10 bases and J by 4 bases, 14 bases remained unmatched. The CDR3: CATGLAGVAGADTQYF. The DNA of the CDR3 is TGTGCCACGGGGCTAGCGGGAGTGGCCGGCGCAGATACGCAGTATTTT.

The V call is TRBV20-1, the J call TRBJ2-1; 12 nucleotides align to TRBD2. V lost 7 bases to trimming and J lost 7 bases; unmatched junction nucleotides: 5. Germline lookup yields CDR1 DFQATT and CDR2 SNEGSKA (reference sequence). CDR3 size: 13 residues. This CDR3 is CSVSTSGRNEQFF. Written as DNA, the CDR3 is TGCAGTGTCTCGACTAGCGGGAGAAATGAGCAGTTCTTC.

This clonotype came up a few times. The chain has TRBV10-2 and TRBJ1-5; 8 nucleotides line up with TRBD1. The CDR3 spans 15 residues. Per germline, CDR1 WSHSY and CDR2 SAAADI. The J segment lost 7 bases and the V segment lost 6 bases, leaving 11 bases of the junction unmatched. The CDR3 coding sequence is TGCGCCAGCAGAACCGGACAGGGTGGTTGGCAGCCCCAGCATTTT. Its translation is CASRTGQGGWQPQHF.

Comments on this clonotype: A read error may produce the germline difference seen at one junction end. The V call is TRBV3-1, the J call TRBJ1-5; TRBD1 might be the D (6 bases). This CDR3 region has 15 residues. Germline V CDR1 and CDR2: LGHDT, YNNKEL (reference sequence). CDR3 DNA: TGTGCCTGCAGCCAGCAGGGGCCTAGCAAACAGCCCCAGCATTTT. It translates to CACSQQGPSKQPQHF.

The chain employs TRBV28 and TRBJ2-7; D gene ambiguous. The germline CDR1 and CDR2 sequences are MDHEN and SYDVKM. CDR3 size: 14 residues. With 2 bases removed from V and 0 bases from J, the gap between germline ends came to 8 bases. CDR3 DNA sequence: TGTGCCAGCAGTTTAAGTATCGGCTCCTACGAGCAGTACTTC. It translates to CASSLSIGSYEQYF.

This clonotype was detected many times. The rearrangement uses TRBV18 and TRBJ1-5; possible D gene TRBD1, 5 bases. Germline CDR1 and CDR2: KGHSH and LQKENI. The CDR3 extends over 15 amino acids. V lost 3 bases to trimming and J lost 4 bases, with 13 bases between them. The CDR3 loop is CASSPDAGGNQPQHF. The CDR3 DNA reads as TGTGCCAGCTCACCCGATGCTGGGGGGAATCAGCCCCAGCATTTT.

This clonotype was found many times. The chain combines TRBV10-3 with TRBJ2-2; D might be TRBD1 (6 bases). CDR1 and CDR2 from the germline V gene are ENHRY and SYGVKD. The V end lost 8 bases, the J end lost 0 bases, and 7 bases lay between the germline ends. The CDR3 loop spans 13 amino acids. The CDR3, as DNA: TGTGCCATCGGGACACCGAACACCGGGGAGCTGTTTTTT. It codes for CAIGTPNTGELFF.

This clonotype was detected ten times or more. V is TRBV20-1 and J is TRBJ2-4; D gene unclear. This CDR3 has 14 residues. V dropped 6 bases and J dropped 0 bases, with 12 bases sitting between them. Germline values: CDR1 DFQATT, CDR2 SNEGSKA (reference sequence). The CDR3 DNA reads TGCAGTGCCCGGCGGCATTCAGCCAAAAACATTCAGTACTTC. Amino acid sequence: CSARRHSAKNIQYF.

This clonotype appeared a few times. The V gene is TRBV7-3, the J gene TRBJ2-1, with D possibly being TRBD2 (6 bases). CDR1 SGHTA and CDR2 FQGTGA come from the germline V gene. This CDR3 spans 14 amino acids. Trimming removed 4 bases at V and 6 bases at J, with 13 bases between. CDR3 coding DNA: TGTGCCAGCAGCTCGACTAGTTCAAGCAATGAGCAGTTCTTC. As protein: CASSSTSSSNEQFF.

The rearrangement links TRBV6-2 or TRBV6-3 to TRBJ2-7; D is undetermined. Deletions cut 2 bases from V and 6 bases from J, with 8 bases between. Per germline, CDR1 MNHEY and CDR2 SVGEGT. The CDR3 consists of 12 residues. CDR3 loop: CASSYALGEQYF. As DNA, the CDR3 is TGTGCCAGCAGTTACGCTTTGGGCGAGCAGTACTTC.

In regard to this clonotype: A read error may explain this, as a much larger clone is one base away. The CDR3 protein is CATTDPGLDRKQFF. As DNA, the CDR3 is TGTGCCACCACTGACCCCGGACTAGATCGAAAGCAGTTCTTC. This chain uses TRBV24-1 with TRBJ2-1; 7 nucleotides match TRBD2. The length of the CDR3 is 14 residues. V shed 8 bases and J 11 bases; nucleotides not matched to a gene: 14. Germline CDR1 reads KGHDR; CDR2 reads SFDVKD.

The V call is TRBV18, the J call TRBJ2-5; D not certain. The CDR3 spans 14 residues. Per germline, CDR1 KGHSH and CDR2 LQKENI. V shed 3 bases and J shed 5 bases, with 13 bases lying between them. This chain's CDR3 is CASSPGRPEETQYF. The CDR3 DNA reads as TGTGCCAGCTCACCTGGACGTCCCGAGGAGACCCAGTACTTC.

This clonotype has at least ten counts. This chain uses TRBV5-4 with TRBJ2-1, with D uncertain. CDR3 length: 12 residues. V lost 3 bases and J lost 8, with 9 bases in between. Germline CDR1 is SGHNT and CDR2 is YYREEE (reference sequence). Here the CDR3 DNA reads TGTGCCAGCAGCTCATCCGAGGATGAGCAGTTCTTC. Its translation is CASSSSEDEQFF.

This clonotype was seen a handful of times. The rearrangement links TRBV12-3 or TRBV12-4 to TRBJ1-4; no firm D call. Trimming cost V 3 bases and J 5 bases, with 7 bases left between them. The CDR3 has 13 residues. The CDR3 protein is CASSFKGNEKLFF. DNA of the CDR3: TGTGCCAGCAGTTTTAAGGGAAATGAAAAACTGTTTTTT.

Ten or more counts support this clonotype. The V call is TRBV7-9, the J call TRBJ2-3; 10 bases are shared with TRBD1. Trimming removed 5 bases from V and 6 bases from J; junction bases left unmatched: 8. The CDR3 sequence is 15 residues long. CDR1 is SEHNR, CDR2 FQNEAQ, per germline (reference sequence). The CDR3 coding sequence is TGTGCCAGCAGCGAAGACAGGGGGCTAACCGATACGCAGTATTTT. Its translation: CASSEDRGLTDTQYF.

This clonotype showed up just a few times. J is TRBJ2-2 and V is TRBV5-4, with 10 bases matching TRBD2. This CDR3 has 16 residues. J gave up 1 base and V 4 bases, and 4 bases lay outside the gene matches. Germline V gene lookup returns CDR1 SGHNT and CDR2 YYREEE (reference sequence). The CDR3 region has the DNA TGTGCCAGCAGCCGTCAGCGGGAGGGGAACACCGGGGAGCTGTTTTTT. Translated, it gives CASSRQREGNTGELFF. Based on the CDR3 plus reference TRBV5-4 and TRBJ2-2, the full variable domain is ETGVTQSPTHLIKTRGQQVTLRCSSQSGHNTVSWYQQALGQGPQFIFQYYREEENGRGNFPPRFSGLQFPNYSSELNVNALELDDSALYLCASSRQREGNTGELFFGEGSRLTVL.

This clonotype has a handful of counts. The rearrangement links TRBV2 to TRBJ1-2; 7 nucleotides align to TRBD1. The CDR3 spans 14 residues. The V segment lost 7 bases and the J segment 3 bases; nucleotides outside the gene matches: 8. Germline CDR1 is SNHLY and CDR2 is FYNNEI. CDR3 coding DNA: TGTGCCAGCACTCTGAACAGGGGATACTATGGCTACACCTTC. It specifies CASTLNRGYYGYTF.

Ten or more counts support this clonotype. The chain employs TRBV20-1 and TRBJ2-1, with 7 bases that match TRBD1. The germline CDR1 and CDR2 sequences are DFQATT and SNEGSKA (reference sequence). CDR3 length: 13 amino acids. Losses at the gene ends were 6 bases for V and 8 bases for J; bases not matched to a gene: 10. The CDR3 DNA reads TGCAGTGCCGAACGACAGGGTAGGGATGAGCAGTTCTTC. Protein product: CSAERQGRDEQFF.

This clonotype was found many times. The CDR3 region has the DNA TGTGCCACCAGCAAAGGGGGCATCCTCCAAGAGACCCAGTACTTC. As protein: CATSKGGILQETQYF. The V and J genes are TRBV15 and TRBJ2-5, with 7 bases identical to TRBD1. V lost 4 bases to trimming and J lost 1 base; unmatched junction nucleotides: 6. This CDR3 is built from 15 residues. CDR1 is LNHNV, CDR2 YYDKDF, per germline (reference sequence). Supplemented by reference TRBV15 and TRBJ2-5, the full variable domain reads DAMVIQNPRYQVTQFGKPVTLSCSQTLNHNVMYWYQQKSSQAPKLLFHYYDKDFNNEADTPDNFQSRRPNTSFCFLDIRSPGLGDTAMYLCATSKGGILQETQYFGPGTRLLVL.